Shown below are 20 T cell receptor beta chains from a single sample sequenced in a study of OX40 agonist ivuxolimab in advanced cancers. Receptors were amplified or captured by the immunoSEQ multiplex PCR assay. In TCRdb, the immuneACCESS table is reduced to in-frame sequences with V and J assigned. These tables do not hold every clone; where another copy was compared, an unresolved V gene accounts for under half, and the others remain unexplained. Here the sample has more than 20,000 clones; more than 75% occur a single time. More than 35% of the sample belongs to the ten largest clones. Specimen: CD4+ or CD8+ T cells sorted from blood, collected in a trial of the OX40 agonist ivuxolimab. These receptors came from an adult with an advanced solid tumor such as melanoma, head and neck, liver or kidney cancer.

The chain combines TRBV2 with TRBJ2-7, with TRBD1 identical over 9 bases. Per the germline V gene, CDR1 is SNHLY and CDR2 is FYNNEI. V gave up 6 bases and J gave up 1 base; unmatched junction bases: 7. The CDR3 contains 15 residues. In DNA, the CDR3 is TGTGCCAGCAGGCTAGGACAGGGGAAGTCCTACGAGCAGTACTTC. It codes for CASRLGQGKSYEQYF.

About this clone: A junction end diverges from the germline sequence, so it may reflect a read error. This rearrangement joins TRBV5-8 to TRBJ1-2; the match to TRBD1 covers 8 bases. Germline assignment: CDR1 SGHTS and CDR2 YDEGEE. The CDR3 loop spans 10 amino acids. The CDR3 nucleotides are TGTGCCAGCAGCTCCGGGACAGGACACTTC. Its translation is CASSSGTGHF.

This chain uses TRBV6-1 with TRBJ2-1; D is unclear. With 1 base removed from V and 2 bases from J, the gap between germline ends came to 15 bases. The germline gives CDR1 MNHNS, CDR2 SASEGT. The CDR3 length is 17 residues. The CDR3 nucleotides read TGTGCCAGCAGTGAAGGGTTGGCGCCTCCGGCCTACAATGAGCAGTTCTTC. This gives the protein CASSEGLAPPAYNEQFF.

The rearrangement links TRBV27 to TRBJ1-1, with D uncertain. The CDR3 has 15 amino acids. Trimming removed 6 bases at V and 0 bases at J, with 14 bases between. Per germline, CDR1 MNHEY and CDR2 SMNVEV (reference sequence). In DNA, the CDR3 is TGTGCCAGCAGCCCAGAGGCCAGTGTGAACACTGAAGCTTTCTTT. As protein: CASSPEASVNTEAFF.

This rearrangement joins TRBV7-9 to TRBJ1-1; D is uncertain. The CDR3 spans 13 residues. V was trimmed by 1 base and J by 6 bases, leaving 9 bases between them. The germline CDR1 and CDR2 sequences are SEHNR and FQNEAQ (reference sequence). The CDR3 DNA sequence: TGTGCCAGCAGCTTAGAAGGACTCCCTGAAGCTTTCTTT. Its translation: CASSLEGLPEAFF.

The V gene is TRBV6-5, the J gene TRBJ2-7; D may be TRBD1 (6 bases). CDR3 length equals 15 residues. Germline V gene lookup returns CDR1 MNHEY and CDR2 SVGAGI. Trimming took 4 bases from V and 6 from J, leaving 19 bases between them. The CDR3 DNA is TGTGCCAGCAGTTTGTCCGGGACACTCGTTGGCGAGCAGTACTTC. It codes for CASSLSGTLVGEQYF.

V usage is TRBV27 and J usage is TRBJ2-5; D is possibly TRBD2 (7 bases). Germline V CDR1 and CDR2: MNHEY, SMNVEV (reference sequence). CDR3 length equals 17 residues. V lost 6 bases and J lost 7, with 27 bases in between. CDR3 sequence: CASSTLWEGGPSGTQYF. The CDR3 bases are TGTGCCAGCAGCACCTTGTGGGAGGGGGGCCCCTCGGGGACCCAGTACTTC.

The chain combines TRBV11-1 with TRBJ1-2; tentative D call: TRBD1 (5 bases). The CDR3 has 14 residues. CDR1 and CDR2 from the germline V gene are SGHAT and FQDESV (reference sequence). V was shortened by 3 bases and J by 4 bases, with 12 bases between the two germline ends. CDR3 amino acids: CASSFPGAAYGYTF. CDR3 coding DNA: TGTGCCAGCAGCTTTCCTGGGGCGGCCTATGGCTACACCTTC.

The chain uses TRBV12-5 and TRBJ2-3, with 7 bases matching TRBD1. V lost 1 base to trimming and J lost 1 base; unmatched junction nucleotides: 5. This CDR3 has 16 amino acids. The V gene's germline CDR1 is LGHNT and CDR2 FRNRAP. The CDR3 bases are TGTGCTAGTGGTTTGGCCACAGGGGCGGGCACAGATACGCAGTATTTT. Protein sequence: CASGLATGAGTDTQYF.

V gene TRBV19 combines with J gene TRBJ1-2; D is undetermined. From germline, CDR1 is LNHDA and CDR2 SQIVND (reference sequence). The CDR3 is made up of 14 amino acids. Trimming removed 9 bases at V and 4 bases at J, with 18 bases between. The CDR3 protein is CASVPFGNAYGYTF. In DNA, the CDR3 is TGTGCCAGCGTTCCCTTCGGGAATGCCTATGGCTACACCTTC.

This clone is a singleton in its sample. This chain links TRBV5-6 with TRBJ1-1, with D perhaps matching TRBD1 (6 bases). The V and J ends lost 4 bases and 6 bases respectively, with 19 bases between them. This CDR3 comprises 15 residues. CDR1 and CDR2 from the germline V gene are SGHDT and YYEEEE. For the CDR3, the DNA is TGTGCCAGCAGCCCGTGGGGCACAGGGCTCGCTGAAGCTTTCTTT. This sequence encodes CASSPWGTGLAEAFF.

This clone came up a few times. The J gene is TRBJ1-5, the V gene TRBV6-5; D is unresolved. Deletions cut 0 bases from V and 10 bases from J, with 10 bases between. Germline-derived CDR1 and CDR2 are MNHEY and SVGAGI. This CDR3 is 13 amino acids long. CDR3: CASSYSSTRPQHF. The CDR3 nucleotides read TGTGCCAGCAGTTACTCGAGTACTCGTCCCCAGCATTTT.

V usage is TRBV7-9 and J usage is TRBJ2-2, with 10 bases that match TRBD2. V was pared by 5 bases and J by 4 bases, with 10 bases of the junction left unmatched. CDR1 and CDR2 (germline): SEHNR, FQNEAQ (reference sequence). This CDR3 is 17 amino acids long. The CDR3 here is CASSQAELAGFTGELFF. CDR3 DNA: TGTGCCAGCAGCCAAGCGGAACTAGCGGGATTCACCGGGGAGCTGTTTTTT.

The J gene is TRBJ2-7, the V gene TRBV11-2, with 7 bases lining up with TRBD1. Trimming cost V 0 bases and J 2 bases; bases outside gene matches: 4. The germline V gene has CDR1 SGHAT and CDR2 FQNNGV. The CDR3 contains 15 residues. The chain's CDR3 is CASSLEQGYPYEQYF. The CDR3 DNA is TGTGCCAGCAGCTTAGAACAGGGGTACCCCTACGAGCAGTACTTC.

The rearrangement uses TRBV10-3 and TRBJ2-5, with 12 bases aligning to TRBD2. Per the germline V gene, CDR1 is ENHRY and CDR2 is SYGVKD. There are 15 residues in the CDR3. After removal of 3 bases from V and 5 bases from J, the junction contained 4 bases not matched to a gene. The CDR3 is CAISDSSGGVETQYF. The CDR3 DNA reads as TGTGCCATCAGTGACTCTAGCGGGGGGGTGGAGACCCAGTACTTC.

The V gene is TRBV18, the J gene TRBJ2-5, with 10 bases fitting TRBD1. This CDR3 region has 14 residues. Germline CDR1 and CDR2: KGHSH and LQKENI. Trimming cost V 2 bases and J 5 bases; bases outside gene matches: 2. This CDR3 reads CASSPGTGVETQYF. The DNA for the CDR3 is TGTGCCAGCTCACCAGGGACAGGGGTGGAGACCCAGTACTTC.

The genes are TRBV15 and TRBJ1-1; unclear D gene. Germline CDR1 is LNHNV and CDR2 is YYDKDF (reference sequence). The CDR3 loop spans 14 amino acids. Between the trimmed V and J ends, which lost 5 bases and 0 bases, there was a span of 10 bases. CDR3 in amino acids: CATSPRILNTEAFF. The CDR3 bases are TGTGCCACCAGCCCCAGGATTTTGAACACTGAAGCTTTCTTT.

This chain joins TRBV6-5 and TRBJ1-5, with a weak D call TRBD1 (5 bases). V was trimmed by 5 bases and J by 7 bases, leaving 12 bases between them. The CDR3 is made up of 13 amino acids. CDR1 MNHEY and CDR2 SVGAGI come from the germline V gene. CDR3 nucleotides: TGTGCCAGCAGTAACGATAGGGGACAGCCCCAGCATTTT. It yields the protein CASSNDRGQPQHF.

V is TRBV29-1 and J is TRBJ2-1, with 8 nucleotides matching TRBD1. V was clipped by 6 bases and J by 5 bases; unmatched bases: 6. CDR3 length: 13 residues. The germline V gene has CDR1 SQVTM and CDR2 ANQGSEA. This chain's CDR3 is CSVSRGRDNEQFF. The DNA of the CDR3 is TGCAGCGTGTCCAGGGGGCGCGACAATGAGCAGTTCTTC.

The genes are TRBV11-2 and TRBJ1-1; D unresolved. This CDR3 is built from 15 residues. The V gene lost 3 bases and the J gene lost 0 bases, with 11 bases spanning the gap. The germline V gene has CDR1 SGHAT and CDR2 FQNNGV. The CDR3 loop reads CASSFTAGMNTEAFF. CDR3 bases: TGTGCCAGCAGCTTTACGGCAGGAATGAACACTGAAGCTTTCTTT.